Below, one T cell receptor beta chain is given with its context. The sample originates from a study of blood T cell repertoires in COVID-19. About the study: Some COVID-19 samples were acute and others convalescent; all came from the United States, Italy and Spain.

This CDR3 has 15 residues. Germline V gene data show CDR1 as LNHDA and CDR2 as SQIVND (reference sequence). V was pared by 7 bases and J by 0 bases, with 5 bases of the junction left unmatched. The table came from immunoSEQ multiplex PCR; TCRdb's copy has only in-frame clones and leaves some out. The table lists about 140,000 clones, over 80% of them singletons, with approximately 11% in the top ten. The chain employs TRBV19 and TRBJ2-2; 7 bases are shared with TRBD1. This clonotype was sampled from an elderly woman with acute or convalescent COVID-19. The sample taken for sequencing was peripheral blood. The CDR3 region is CASTPGTANTGELFF. CDR3 in DNA: TGTGCCAGTACGCCCGGGACAGCGAACACCGGGGAGCTGTTTTTT.